The T cell receptor beta chain under discussion was sequenced for a study of T cell repertoires in cytomegalovirus infection. This CDR3 has 12 amino acids. The V segment lost 6 bases and the J segment 7 bases; nucleotides outside the gene matches: 4. Germline V gene lookup returns CDR1 DFQATT and CDR2 SNEGSKA (reference sequence). TCRdb re-called the reads with MiXCR, one entry per CDR3 protein. The profile shows about 140,000 distinct CDR3 sequences, about 6.1% of them singletons. This clonotype was detected ten times or more. The receptor was isolated from a human donor in good health (CMV status not recorded). Some clones in this sample may be carry-over from other donors' samples. The rearrangement links TRBV20-1 to TRBJ2-3, with TRBD2 matching 10 bases. The sequenced sample consisted of PBMCs. CDR3 sequence reads: CSALAGSNTQYF. For the CDR3, the DNA is TGCAGTGCACTAGCGGGATCCAATACGCAGTATTTT.